This T cell receptor (beta chain) was sequenced in a study of blood T cell repertoires in COVID-19. The data were produced by immunoSEQ multiplex PCR, yet TCRdb's version contains in-frame clones alone and is incomplete. The data contain tens of thousands of clones, 80% of them seen just once; the ten biggest clones take up 15% to 20%. Germline V CDR1 and CDR2: LGHNA, YSLEER. The germline V and J ends were trimmed by 0 bases and 0 bases, with 14 bases remaining between them. CDR3 length: 17 amino acids. The source of this sequence is a man between 65 and 85 years old with acute or convalescent COVID-19. This chain links TRBV4-3 with TRBJ1-2; unclear D gene. Sample: peripheral blood. The CDR3 loop is CASSQEEGWESNYGYTF. The DNA for the CDR3 is TGCGCCAGCAGCCAAGAGGAGGGATGGGAGTCTAACTATGGCTACACCTTC.